This T cell receptor beta chain came from a study of shared clonotypes between healthy human individuals. Sequencing was performed with immunoSEQ multiplex PCR; in TCRdb, only in-frame clones are kept and a portion is missing. This sample has millions of clones, with under 95% found just once. Study-level points and caveats: Naive subsets, compared against memory subsets, generally had larger estimated richness values.

Naive CD8 cells, CD45RO-negative and positively selected for CCR7, excluded terminally differentiated effector memory CD45RA+ cells. This clone was recorded only once. Its target is unknown. The receptor's source is a young man in good health. Some clones in this sample may be carry-over from other donors' samples. The specimen sequenced was naive CD8+ T cells from PBMCs.

CDR3 region: CASSLTAAREQYF. CDR3 coding DNA: TGTGCCAGCAGTTTAACGGCGGCTCGCGAGCAGTACTTC. The chain couples TRBV27 to TRBJ2-7; D gene unclear. Germline values: CDR1 MNHEY, CDR2 SMNVEV (reference sequence). The length of the CDR3 is 13 residues. Between the trimmed V and J ends, which lost 2 bases and 6 bases, there was a span of 11 bases.